This T cell receptor beta chain was sequenced for a study of cytomegalovirus exposure and HLA in healthy donors. In the PCR, 60 Vbeta and 13 Jbeta primers were used. The repertoire was sequenced with immunoSEQ multiplex PCR; TCRdb's copy has only in-frame clones and lacks some. The table records roughly 180,000 clones, roughly 83% of them present only once. The CDR3 extends over 15 amino acids. Per the germline V gene, CDR1 is MGHRA and CDR2 is YSYEKL. V dropped 1 base and J dropped 7; count of bases not matched to a gene: 4. The chain is built from TRBV4-1 and TRBJ1-4, with 9 nucleotides matching TRBD1. Sequenced sample: PBMCs. This clonotype was obtained from a boy under 18 in good health and CMV-seronegative. The CDR3 here is CASSQVGTGSEKLFF. The CDR3 region has the DNA TGCGCCAGCAGCCAAGTAGGGACAGGGTCTGAAAAACTGTTTTTT.